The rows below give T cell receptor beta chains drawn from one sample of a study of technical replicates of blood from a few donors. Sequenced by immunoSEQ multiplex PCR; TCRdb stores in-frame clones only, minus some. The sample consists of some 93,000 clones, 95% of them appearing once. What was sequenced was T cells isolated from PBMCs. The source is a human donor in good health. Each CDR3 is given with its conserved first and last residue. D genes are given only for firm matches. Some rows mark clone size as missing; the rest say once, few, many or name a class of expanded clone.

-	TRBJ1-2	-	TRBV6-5	TGTGCCAGCAGTTACAGCAGACAGAGCCCTAACTATGGCTACACCTTC	CASSYSRQSPNYGYTF
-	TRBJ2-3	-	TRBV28	TGTGCCAGCAGGTCCGCAGGGGAATCGGGCACAGATACGCAGTATTTT	CASRSAGESGTDTQYF
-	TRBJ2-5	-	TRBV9	TGTGCCAGCAGCTTAGGACTCCAAGAGACCCAGTACTTC	CASSLGLQETQYF
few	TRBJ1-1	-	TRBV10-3	TGTGCCATCAGTGGACAGGAAACGAACACTGAAGCTTTCTTT	CAISGQETNTEAFF
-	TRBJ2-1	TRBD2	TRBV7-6	TGTGCCAGCAGCCCTACGGGAGGAAACAATGAGCAGTTCTTC	CASSPTGGNNEQFF
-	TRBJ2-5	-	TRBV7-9	TGTGCCAGCAGCTTCTATATAGCGGAAAAAGAGACCCAGTACTTC	CASSFYIAEKETQYF
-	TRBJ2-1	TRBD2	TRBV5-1	TGCGCCAGCCAACCGCCGAACTCCGGGACTAGCGGAAACCTGGGCCACAATGAGCAGTTCTTC	CASQPPNSGTSGNLGHNEQFF
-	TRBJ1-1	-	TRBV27	TGTGCCAGCAGTTTACAGGGCGCAGCGAACACTGAAGCTTTCTTT	CASSLQGAANTEAFF
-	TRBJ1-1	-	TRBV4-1	TGCGCCAGCAGCCGAGCCGCCAGGGGTCAGGCTGAAGCTTTCTTT	CASSRAARGQAEAFF
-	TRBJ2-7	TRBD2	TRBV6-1	TGTGCCAGCAACCCCGACCGGGGGGGCCTCTACGAGCAGTACTTC	CASNPDRGGLYEQYF
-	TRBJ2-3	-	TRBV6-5	TGTGCCAGCTCCCGGGACTCGGGAGATACGCAGTATTTT	CASSRDSGDTQYF
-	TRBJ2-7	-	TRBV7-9	TGTGCCAGCAGCCTGACTAACTACGAGCAGTACTTC	CASSLTNYEQYF
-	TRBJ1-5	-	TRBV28	TGTGCCAGCAGCCCTTTCGTAACAGGGATCGGCCAGCCCCAGCATTTT	CASSPFVTGIGQPQHF
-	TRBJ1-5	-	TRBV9	TGTGCCAGCAGCCCCAGGGCAGATCCGGGGGATCAGCCCCAGCATTTT	CASSPRADPGDQPQHF
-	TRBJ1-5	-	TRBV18	TGTGCCAGCTCACCATTTGATCCCTATAGCAATCAGCCCCAGCATTTT	CASSPFDPYSNQPQHF
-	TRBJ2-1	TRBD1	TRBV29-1	TGCAGCGTTGTACGGGGACAGCTTTTGGAAGCCTACAATGAGCAGTTCTTC	CSVVRGQLLEAYNEQFF
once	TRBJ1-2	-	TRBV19	TGTGCCAGTAGTCGGGAGGGTCACGCCTCGGGGTATGGCTACACCTTC	CASSREGHASGYGYTF
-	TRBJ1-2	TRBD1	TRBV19	TGTGCCAGTAGTGTCGACAGGGACTATGGCTACACCTTC	CASSVDRDYGYTF
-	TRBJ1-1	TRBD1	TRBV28	TGTGCCAGCACCCTGGAAGGCGGGACAGGGGTACTTGAAGCTTTCTTT	CASTLEGGTGVLEAFF
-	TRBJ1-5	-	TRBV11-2	TGTGCCAGCAGCTTAGGCCAGTATCAGCCCCAGCATTTT	CASSLGQYQPQHF
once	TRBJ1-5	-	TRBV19	TGTGCCAGTAGTATCCCGGGGTTTTACAATCAGCCCCAGCATTTT	CASSIPGFYNQPQHF
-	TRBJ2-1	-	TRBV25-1	TGTGCCAGCAGTGAATACCGGACAGCCCAGCAGTTCTTC	CASSEYRTAQQFF
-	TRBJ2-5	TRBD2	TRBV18	TGTGCCAGCTCACCCGGACTAGCGGGGCACTTAGAGACCCAGTACTTC	CASSPGLAGHLETQYF